These 31 T cell receptor beta chains came from one sample sequenced in a study of blood T cell repertoires in COVID-19. Only in-frame clones appear in the TCRdb table, and some are missing; sequencing was by immunoSEQ multiplex PCR. The top ten hold around 1.3% of the sample, which has approximately 350,000 clones, more than 70% seen once. Material: peripheral blood. These receptors came from a man aged 35 to 55 with acute or convalescent COVID-19.

The chain employs TRBV5-1 and TRBJ2-7, with 10 nucleotides matching TRBD1. Germline CDR1 SGHRS, CDR2 YFSETQ. V dropped 3 bases and J dropped 5; count of bases not matched to a gene: 8. There are 15 residues in the CDR3. CDR3 amino acids: CASSSPGQGYDEQYF. For the CDR3, the DNA is TGCGCCAGCAGCTCCCCGGGACAGGGGTACGACGAGCAGTACTTC.

The chain links TRBV7-2 to TRBJ2-1; TRBD1 might be the D (6 bases). Germline assignment: CDR1 SGHTA and CDR2 FQGNSA. Trimming pared 3 bases from V and 3 bases from J, leaving 6 bases between. CDR3 length equals 13 residues. This CDR3 is CASSFRGYNEQFF. The CDR3 DNA sequence: TGTGCCAGCAGCTTCAGGGGCTACAATGAGCAGTTCTTC.

The rearrangement joins TRBV12-5 to TRBJ1-2, with TRBD1 matching over 8 bases. Germline V gene data show CDR1 as LGHNT and CDR2 as FRNRAP. CDR3 length equals 17 residues. Losses at the gene ends were 8 bases for V and 0 bases for J; bases not matched to a gene: 14. The CDR3 region has the DNA TGTGCTAGTCGGGGAACGGACAGGGTTAGCGCTAACTATGGCTACACCTTC. Encoded protein: CASRGTDRVSANYGYTF.

This sequence joins TRBV28 and TRBJ2-7; D possibly corresponds to TRBD1 (5 bases). V lost 4 bases, J lost 0 bases, and 10 bases lay in between. The CDR3 is made up of 14 amino acids. Germline V gene data show CDR1 as MDHEN and CDR2 as SYDVKM. For the CDR3, the DNA is TGTGCCAGCAGTTCAGGGTACCGCTCCTACGAGCAGTACTTC. Protein: CASSSGYRSYEQYF. The full variable domain, completed using reference TRBV28 and TRBJ2-7, is DVKVTQSSRYLVKRTGEKVFLECVQDMDHENMFWYRQDPGLGLRLIYFSYDVKMKEKGDIPEGYSVSREKKERFSLILESASTNQTSMYLCASSSGYRSYEQYFGPGTRLTVT.

The sample holds a few counts of this clone. The chain combines TRBV19 with TRBJ2-7; tentatively, D is TRBD2 (5 bases). CDR1 and CDR2 (germline): LNHDA, SQIVND (reference sequence). V lost 3 bases, J lost 0 bases, and 18 bases lay in between. CDR3 length equals 17 residues. In DNA, the CDR3 is TGTGCCAGTAGTATGGGATCCACTAGATTTTCCTCCTACGAGCAGTACTTC. Protein: CASSMGSTRFSSYEQYF. The full variable domain, with the rest looked up from reference TRBV19 and TRBJ2-7, is DGGITQSPKYLFRKEGQNVTLSCEQNLNHDAMYWYRQDPGQGLRLIYYSQIVNDFQKGDIAEGYSVSREKKESFPLTVTSAQKNPTAFYLCASSMGSTRFSSYEQYFGPGTRLTVT.

This clone was seen more than once but under ten times. The chain couples TRBV5-1 to TRBJ1-2; D gene uncertain. Germline V gene lookup returns CDR1 SGHRS and CDR2 YFSETQ. This CDR3 is 14 amino acids long. Trimming cost V 0 bases and J 0 bases, with 6 bases left between them. The CDR3 DNA reads as TGCGCCAGCAGCTTGGACAGCTCTAACTATGGCTACACCTTC. Translated, it gives CASSLDSSNYGYTF.

This clone was observed once. The DNA for the CDR3 is TGCAGCGTTGAATTTTGGAACGGACAGACCGACTATGGCTACACCTTC. It is translated as CSVEFWNGQTDYGYTF. The chain employs TRBV29-1 and TRBJ1-2; weak D call: TRBD1 (6 bases). This CDR3 comprises 16 residues. Germline CDR1 SQVTM, CDR2 ANQGSEA. The V end lost 2 bases, the J end lost 3 bases, and 19 bases lay between the germline ends.

The chain is built from TRBV27 and TRBJ2-7, with 7 bases lining up with TRBD2. Per the germline V gene, CDR1 is MNHEY and CDR2 is SMNVEV (reference sequence). The V and J ends lost 5 bases and 3 bases, in that order; junction bases with no gene match: 7. CDR3 length equals 14 residues. CDR3 in DNA: TGTGCCAGCAGTACCAGGCGGGGGATCTACGAGCAGTACTTC. Its protein is CASSTRRGIYEQYF.

The rearrangement uses TRBV19 and TRBJ2-3, with D uncertain. This CDR3 comprises 16 residues. Germline V gives CDR1 LNHDA, CDR2 SQIVND (reference sequence). The ends were cut back, 3 bases at V and 2 bases at J, with 15 bases in the middle. The CDR3 loop is CASSISTAGFTDTQYF. The CDR3 DNA reads TGTGCCAGTAGTATTAGTACAGCTGGGTTCACAGATACGCAGTATTTT.

V and J are TRBV6-6 and TRBJ2-3; the match to TRBD2 covers 10 bases. Per the germline V gene, CDR1 is MNHNY and CDR2 is SVGAGI (reference sequence). CDR3 length: 16 residues. V lost 4 bases, J lost 1 base, and 5 bases stayed unmatched. CDR3 protein: CASSSLAGGRTDTQYF. CDR3 nucleotides: TGTGCCAGCAGTTCTTTAGCGGGGGGACGCACAGATACGCAGTATTTT.

The chain has TRBV24-1 and TRBJ2-2, with D perhaps matching TRBD1 (5 bases). Germline values: CDR1 KGHDR, CDR2 SFDVKD. This CDR3 is built from 16 residues. Between the trimmed V and J ends, which lost 2 bases and 3 bases, there was a span of 12 bases. CDR3 sequence reads: CATSDSGQGHTGELFF. As DNA, the CDR3 is TGTGCCACCAGTGATTCAGGCCAGGGTCACACCGGGGAGCTGTTTTTT.

J is TRBJ2-1 and V is TRBV7-9; D is perhaps TRBD2 (5 bases). Trimming took off 5 bases at V and 8 bases at J, with 16 bases between the two ends. Looked up from germline, CDR1 is SEHNR and CDR2 is FQNEAQ (reference sequence). The CDR3 length is 14 residues. The DNA for the CDR3 is TGTGCCAGCAGCCCCAACCAGAGGGTAGATGAGCAGTTCTTC. Its translation: CASSPNQRVDEQFF.

The count of this clone is one. The chain joins TRBV11-2 to TRBJ2-1; 15 bases are shared with TRBD2. V lost 6 bases, J lost 5 bases, and 5 bases stayed unmatched. The CDR3 totals 16 residues. Germline CDR1 and CDR2: SGHAT and FQNNGV. The CDR3 loop reads CASRGLAGGKDNEQFF. In nucleotides, the CDR3 is TGTGCCAGCAGAGGACTAGCGGGGGGGAAAGACAATGAGCAGTTCTTC.

The chain couples TRBV11-2 to TRBJ1-1; D gene uncertain. The germline gives CDR1 SGHAT, CDR2 FQNNGV. Trimming removed 5 bases from V and 2 bases from J, with 3 bases in between. The CDR3 has 11 amino acids. Here the CDR3 DNA reads TGTGCCAGCAGCCTCAACACTGAAGCTTTCTTT. It yields the protein CASSLNTEAFF.

The chain links TRBV6-6 to TRBJ2-1; 13 nucleotides match TRBD2. The CDR3 covers 14 residues. Germline CDR1 and CDR2: MNHNY and SVGAGI (reference sequence). After removal of 10 bases from V and 6 bases from J, the junction contained 6 bases not matched to a gene. This CDR3 reads CATRGLAGRNEQFF. CDR3 nucleotide sequence: TGTGCCACCCGGGGACTAGCGGGACGCAATGAGCAGTTCTTC.

The rearrangement joins TRBV7-9 to TRBJ1-6, with 7 bases aligning to TRBD1. CDR3 length equals 14 residues. The V gene end was trimmed by 6 bases and the J gene end by 5 bases; junction bases not matched to a gene: 4. Germline lookup yields CDR1 SEHNR and CDR2 FQNEAQ (reference sequence). DNA for the CDR3: TGTGCCAGCAGGCCGACAGGGCATAATTCACCCCTCCACTTT. It specifies CASRPTGHNSPLHF.

CDR3 sequence: CASSLGEVRDSPLHF. As DNA, the CDR3 is TGTGCCAGCAGCCTAGGGGAGGTTCGGGATTCACCCCTCCACTTT. V gene TRBV7-3 combines with J gene TRBJ1-6; possibly TRBD1 for D (5 bases). Trimming stripped 5 bases from V and 8 bases from J, with 16 bases between. The length of the CDR3 is 15 residues. Germline-derived CDR1 and CDR2 are SGHTA and FQGTGA.

J is TRBJ1-2 and V is TRBV9; TRBD1 might be the D (5 bases). Looked up from germline, CDR1 is SGDLS and CDR2 is YYNGEE. With 0 bases removed from V and 3 bases from J, the gap between germline ends came to 12 bases. This CDR3 has 15 amino acids. This CDR3 is CASSVAGRADYGYTF. CDR3 in DNA: TGTGCCAGCAGCGTAGCCGGCAGGGCAGACTATGGCTACACCTTC.

The chain links TRBV9 to TRBJ1-2, with 9 positions matching TRBD1. This CDR3 spans 14 amino acids. Unmatched junction bases numbered 8, after V lost 3 bases and J lost 8 bases. Germline lookup yields CDR1 SGDLS and CDR2 YYNGEE. The CDR3 spells CASSAGQGIEGYTF. CDR3 DNA: TGTGCCAGCAGCGCCGGACAGGGGATCGAGGGCTACACCTTC.

This clone showed up just once. J is TRBJ1-2 and V is TRBV7-8; TRBD1 agrees at 12 bases. With V trimmed by 5 bases and J by 4 bases, 11 bases remained unmatched. The V gene's germline CDR1 is SGHVS and CDR2 FQNEAQ. The CDR3 sequence is 17 residues long. Here the CDR3 reads CASSLRTGTGGLYGYTF. DNA of the CDR3: TGTGCCAGCAGCCTAAGGACCGGGACAGGGGGCCTCTATGGCTACACCTTC.

The V call is TRBV11-2, the J call TRBJ2-3, with D maybe TRBD2 (6 bases). Trimming removed 0 bases at V and 4 bases at J, with 17 bases between. The CDR3 sequence is 17 residues long. From germline, CDR1 is SGHAT and CDR2 FQNNGV. The CDR3 region is CASSLDPRWRGSDTQYF. The CDR3 DNA is TGTGCCAGCAGCTTAGATCCCCGTTGGCGGGGTTCAGATACGCAGTATTTT.

This chain joins TRBV30 and TRBJ2-7, with D uncertain. The CDR3 runs 12 residues. V lost 0 bases and J 5 bases, leaving 8 bases between the germline ends. Germline V gene data show CDR1 as GTSNPN and CDR2 as SVGIG (reference sequence). The CDR3 DNA is TGTGCCTGGAGTGTATTCAGAAACGAGCAGTACTTC. Its translation: CAWSVFRNEQYF.

The CDR3 DNA follows: TGTGCCAGCAGCTCTGGCCTAGCGGGACTAGAGACCCAGTACTTC. It translates to CASSSGLAGLETQYF. This chain connects TRBV7-3 to TRBJ2-5; 9 nucleotides match TRBD2. V shed 4 bases and J 4 bases; nucleotides not matched to a gene: 7. The V gene's germline CDR1 is SGHTA and CDR2 FQGTGA. This CDR3 spans 15 amino acids.

The chain recombines TRBV10-3 with TRBJ1-2; 7 nucleotides agree with TRBD1. Trimming at V came to 2 bases and at J to 6 bases, leaving 3 bases not matched to a gene. The CDR3 runs 13 residues. Germline CDR1 and CDR2: ENHRY and SYGVKD. This CDR3 is CAISETGADGYTF. CDR3 DNA: TGTGCCATCAGTGAGACAGGGGCCGATGGCTACACCTTC.

The chain joins TRBV15 to TRBJ1-2; D might be TRBD1 (6 bases). The ends were cut back, 0 bases at V and 4 bases at J, with 15 bases in the middle. Germline V gene lookup returns CDR1 LNHNV and CDR2 YYDKDF (reference sequence). CDR3 length: 16 amino acids. CDR3 residues: CATSRDRGAGIYGYTF. The CDR3 DNA reads as TGTGCCACCAGCAGAGATCGGGGGGCTGGTATCTATGGCTACACCTTC. The full variable domain, rest sourced from reference TRBV15 and TRBJ1-2, is DAMVIQNPRYQVTQFGKPVTLSCSQTLNHNVMYWYQQKSSQAPKLLFHYYDKDFNNEADTPDNFQSRRPNTSFCFLDIRSPGLGDTAMYLCATSRDRGAGIYGYTFGSGTRLTVV.

CDR3 protein: CAISESRREEETQYF. The CDR3 bases are TGTGCCATCAGTGAGTCCCGTAGGGAGGAGGAGACCCAGTACTTC. The chain links TRBV10-3 to TRBJ2-5, with TRBD2 as a possible D gene (6 bases). Per germline, CDR1 ENHRY and CDR2 SYGVKD. V was cut by 0 bases and J by 5 bases, with 13 bases left in between. The CDR3 extends over 15 amino acids.

The chain couples TRBV30 to TRBJ1-1, with D tentatively TRBD1 (5 bases). Deletions cut 0 bases from V and 4 bases from J, with 9 bases between. The CDR3 extends over 13 amino acids. Germline V gene data show CDR1 as GTSNPN and CDR2 as SVGIG (reference sequence). Written as DNA, the CDR3 is TGTGCCTGGAGTGTTGACAGCACCACTGAAGCTTTCTTT. Protein product: CAWSVDSTTEAFF.

This clone was seen more than once but under ten times. J is TRBJ2-1 and V is TRBV2, with 15 bases matching TRBD2. Germline trimming cut 6 bases from V and 0 bases from J; bases unmatched to any gene: 3. Germline values: CDR1 SNHLY, CDR2 FYNNEI. This CDR3 comprises 17 residues. The CDR3 loop reads CASRGLAGGRSYNEQFF. The CDR3 DNA sequence: TGTGCCAGCAGGGGACTAGCGGGAGGCCGCTCCTACAATGAGCAGTTCTTC. The variable domain in full, with the rest retrieved from reference TRBV2 and TRBJ2-1, is EPEVTQTPSHQVTQMGQEVILRCVPISNHLYFYWYRQILGQKVEFLVSFYNNEISEKSEIFDDQFSVERPDGSNFTLKIRSTKLEDSAMYFCASRGLAGGRSYNEQFFGPGTRLTVL.

This clone was seen once. This chain uses TRBV19 with TRBJ1-5; TRBD1 might be the D (6 bases). There are 16 residues in the CDR3. The V gene lost 7 bases and the J gene lost 5 bases, with 21 bases spanning the gap. CDR1 and CDR2 (germline): LNHDA, SQIVND (reference sequence). CDR3 region: CASNAGQGRGYQPQHF. The CDR3 DNA sequence: TGTGCCAGTAACGCTGGGCAGGGGCGCGGATATCAGCCCCAGCATTTT.

A single count supports this clone. V gene TRBV28 combines with J gene TRBJ2-1, with TRBD2 as a possible D gene (5 bases). The ends were cut back, 2 bases at V and 10 bases at J, with 9 bases in the middle. Looked up from germline, CDR1 is MDHEN and CDR2 is SYDVKM. The CDR3 has 12 residues. CDR3 coding DNA: TGTGCCAGCAGTTTAAGGGCGGGCGAGCAGTTCTTC. It is translated as CASSLRAGEQFF.

The chain has TRBV7-8 and TRBJ1-1; D is unclear. The CDR3 is 15 amino acids. The germline CDR1 and CDR2 sequences are SGHVS and FQNEAQ. With 7 bases removed from V and 6 bases from J, the gap between germline ends came to 21 bases. CDR3 sequence reads: CASTPTREAGPEAFF. The CDR3 coding sequence is TGTGCCAGCACCCCGACGAGGGAGGCCGGGCCTGAAGCTTTCTTT.